The rows below give T cell receptor beta chains drawn from one sample of a study of T cell repertoires in ileal Crohn's disease. Generated by immunoSEQ multiplex PCR, the TCRdb table keeps only in-frame clones and is missing some. The sample contains more than 60,000 clones, roughly 91% of which appear only once. Specimen: ileal tissue. The source of these receptors is an adult with Crohn's disease. CDR3s include the opening cysteine and the closing phenylalanine or tryptophan. Each record gives: clone size, V gene, D gene, J gene, CDR3 protein, CDR3 DNA. D genes are given only for firm matches. The size of a clone is reported for some rows only, either as once, few or many, or as a class for expanded clones.

NA	TRBV2	TRBD1	TRBJ1-5	CASEGAGEDQPQHF	TGTGCCAGCGAGGGGGCCGGGGAGGATCAGCCCCAGCATTTT
few	TRBV19	NA	TRBJ2-2	CATRAAGELFF	TGTGCCACCCGAGCGGCCGGGGAGCTGTTTTTT
NA	TRBV6-1	TRBD1	TRBJ1-5	CASSLLQGGNQPQHF	TGTGCCAGCAGCCTTTTACAGGGGGGCAATCAGCCCCAGCATTTT
NA	TRBV10-2	TRBD1	TRBJ1-1	CASTGQGVLRYRGEAFF	TGCGCCAGCACAGGACAGGGGGTGTTAAGGTATCGAGGTGAAGCTTTCTTT
NA	TRBV7-6	TRBD1	TRBJ2-3	CASSLGYRGSTDTQYF	TGTGCCAGCAGCTTAGGTTACAGGGGTTCAACAGATACGCAGTATTTT
NA	TRBV30	NA	TRBJ2-7	CAARRGTYEQYF	TGTGCCGCCAGAAGGGGAACCTACGAGCAGTACTTC
NA	TRBV5-6	TRBD1	TRBJ1-2	CASSSEGQPTRFNYGYTF	TGTGCCAGCAGCTCTGAGGGACAGCCTACCCGTTTTAACTATGGCTACACCTTC
NA	TRBV29-1	TRBD2	TRBJ2-7	CSVGLAGPYYEQYF	TGCAGCGTCGGACTAGCGGGACCCTACTACGAGCAGTACTTC
NA	TRBV18	NA	TRBJ1-6	CASSLTRELNSPLHF	TGTGCCAGCTCACTTACCAGGGAATTAAATTCACCCCTCCACTTT
NA	TRBV18	NA	TRBJ1-4	CASSQELANEKLFF	TGTGCCAGCTCACAAGAGTTGGCTAATGAAAAACTGTTTTTT
NA	TRBV5-1	NA	TRBJ1-1	CASSPEPDSTEAFF	TGCGCCAGCAGCCCCGAGCCAGACAGCACTGAAGCTTTCTTT
NA	TRBV5-1	NA	TRBJ2-2	CASSSQGATGELFF	TGCGCCAGCAGCAGCCAGGGCGCCACCGGGGAGCTGTTTTTT
few	TRBV10-3	TRBD1	TRBJ1-2	CAISWDSYGYTF	TGTGCCATCAGTTGGGACAGCTATGGCTACACCTTC
NA	TRBV4-2	NA	TRBJ1-1	CASSQVRQLNTEAFF	TGTGCCAGCAGCCAAGTTAGACAACTGAACACTGAAGCTTTCTTT
NA	TRBV5-1	NA	TRBJ2-7	CASSPELGLSEQYF	TGCGCCAGCAGCCCGGAACTAGGTCTTAGCGAGCAGTACTTC
NA	TRBV18	TRBD2	TRBJ2-1	CASSLISGSSHNEQFF	TGTGCCAGCTCACTGATTAGCGGGAGTTCACACAATGAGCAGTTCTTC
NA	TRBV6-5	NA	TRBJ1-1	CASSYVKAGGNTEAFF	TGTGCCAGCAGTTATGTGAAGGCGGGGGGGAACACTGAAGCTTTCTTT
NA	TRBV19	NA	TRBJ2-1	CASSSGLGINEQFF	TGTGCCAGTAGTAGTGGTCTAGGTATCAATGAGCAGTTCTTC
NA	TRBV11-2	TRBD1	TRBJ1-6	CASSGQGNSPLHF	TGTGCCAGCAGTGGACAGGGAAATTCACCCCTCCACTTT
NA	TRBV7-2	NA	TRBJ2-1	CASSLGGTPLF	TGTGCCAGCAGCCTTGGCGGGACCCCGCTCTTC
NA	TRBV11-3	NA	TRBJ2-6	CASSFRLAGANVLTF	TGTGCCAGCAGCTTCCGGTTAGCTGGGGCCAACGTCCTGACTTTC
NA	TRBV6-5	NA	TRBJ1-1	CASRRTANTEAFF	TGTGCCAGCAGAAGGACAGCGAACACTGAAGCTTTCTTT
NA	TRBV5-1	NA	TRBJ1-5	CASSLLQGDPQHF	TGCGCCAGCAGCTTGCTACAGGGCGACCCCCAGCATTTT
NA	TRBV19	NA	TRBJ2-7	CASSTSDLSYEQYF	TGTGCCAGTAGTACTTCGGACTTGTCCTACGAGCAGTACTTC
once	TRBV9	NA	TRBJ1-1	CASSVGQAGNTEAFF	TGTGCCAGCAGCGTAGGTCAGGCCGGGAACACTGAAGCTTTCTTT
NA	TRBV29-1	NA	TRBJ1-5	CSIGQRNSNQPQHF	TGCAGCATAGGACAGAGAAATAGCAATCAGCCCCAGCATTTT
once	TRBV6-5	NA	TRBJ1-1	CASSYSMGQTNTEAFF	TGTGCCAGCAGTTACTCGATGGGGCAGACGAACACTGAAGCTTTCTTT
NA	TRBV19	NA	TRBJ1-5	CASSRGRGSNQPQHF	TGTGCCAGTAGTAGGGGAAGGGGTAGCAATCAGCCCCAGCATTTT
NA	TRBV5-1	TRBD2	TRBJ2-5	CASSLRSGGAETQYF	TGCGCCAGCAGCTTGCGAAGCGGGGGGGCCGAGACCCAGTACTTC
few	TRBV28	TRBD1	TRBJ1-1	CASPPTGGRTEAFF	TGTGCCAGCCCCCCGACAGGGGGCCGCACTGAAGCTTTCTTT
NA	TRBV5-4	NA	TRBJ2-5	CASSLPGETQYF	TGTGCCAGCAGCTTGCCGGGTGAGACCCAGTACTTC
NA	TRBV13	NA	TRBJ1-2	CASSLFRGRGYTF	TGTGCCAGCAGCTTATTCAGGGGTCGCGGCTACACCTTC
NA	TRBV6-1	NA	TRBJ1-2	CASSENGYGYTF	TGTGCCAGCAGTGAGAACGGCTATGGCTACACCTTC
NA	TRBV11-3	NA	TRBJ2-1	CASSLDGGNYNEQFF	TGTGCCAGCAGCTTAGATGGGGGGAACTACAATGAGCAGTTCTTC
NA	TRBV5-1	NA	TRBJ1-6	CASSLSGNQDSPLHF	TGCGCCAGCAGCTTGTCGGGAAATCAAGATTCACCCCTCCACTTT
few	TRBV27	NA	TRBJ2-2	CASSFGSSNTGELFF	TGTGCCAGCAGTTTCGGGTCCAGTAACACCGGGGAGCTGTTTTTT
NA	TRBV28	NA	TRBJ2-6	CASKEGSGANVLTF	TGTGCCAGCAAGGAGGGGTCTGGGGCCAACGTCCTGACTTTC
NA	TRBV5-1	TRBD1	TRBJ1-1	CASSLSPTGEAFF	TGCGCCAGCAGCCTAAGTCCGACAGGGGAAGCTTTCTTT
NA	TRBV2	NA	TRBJ2-1	CASSVEQGQHLHNEQFF	TGTGCCAGCAGTGTAGAACAGGGTCAACATTTACACAATGAGCAGTTCTTC
NA	TRBV5-6	NA	TRBJ2-3	CASSPNPTDTQYF	TGTGCCAGCAGCCCTAACCCTACAGATACGCAGTATTTT
NA	TRBV14	NA	TRBJ1-1	CASSQEYTANTEAFF	TGTGCCAGCAGCCAAGAATATACAGCGAACACTGAAGCTTTCTTT
once	TRBV11-2	TRBD2	TRBJ2-1	CASSLGRIAGNHEQFF	TGTGCCAGCAGCTTAGGTCGAATAGCGGGCAATCATGAGCAGTTCTTC
NA	TRBV5-6	NA	TRBJ1-5	CASSLRGNQPQHF	TGTGCCAGCAGCTTGCGAGGTAACCAGCCCCAGCATTTT
NA	TRBV5-6	NA	TRBJ2-6	CASSLLTASGANVLTF	TGTGCCAGCAGCTTGCTTACAGCCTCTGGGGCCAACGTCCTGACTTTC
NA	TRBV7-8	NA	TRBJ2-5	CASSLDAYQETQYF	TGTGCCAGCAGCTTAGATGCGTACCAAGAGACCCAGTACTTC
NA	TRBV13	NA	TRBJ1-2	CASSLTGYGYTF	TGTGCCAGCAGCTTAACGGGATATGGCTACACCTTC
NA	TRBV4-1	NA	TRBJ1-5	CASSPTGNLQPQHF	TGCGCCAGCAGTCCCACAGGGAACTTGCAGCCCCAGCATTTT
NA	TRBV2	TRBD1	TRBJ1-5	CASSGTGFRQPQHF	TGTGCCAGCAGTGGGACAGGGTTCCGACAGCCCCAGCATTTT
NA	TRBV13	TRBD1	TRBJ1-2	CASTRTGAKYGYTF	TGTGCCAGCACCAGGACAGGGGCTAAGTATGGCTACACCTTC
NA	TRBV19	TRBD1	TRBJ2-3	CASSRTGPPDTQYF	TGTGCCAGTAGTAGGACAGGGCCCCCAGATACGCAGTATTTT
NA	TRBV11-3	TRBD1	TRBJ2-3	CASSTGTGEVDTQYF	TGTGCCAGCAGCACTGGGACAGGGGAGGTAGATACGCAGTATTTT
NA	TRBV19	NA	TRBJ1-5	CASSSHRDGQPQHF	TGTGCCAGTAGTAGTCACAGGGACGGTCAGCCCCAGCATTTT
NA	TRBV10-2	NA	TRBJ2-5	CASRSPREETQYF	TGCGCCAGCAGATCCCCCAGGGAAGAGACCCAGTACTTC
once	TRBV7-9	TRBD1	TRBJ1-4	CASSFADRAEKLFF	TGTGCCAGCAGCTTCGCTGACAGGGCTGAAAAACTGTTTTTT
once	TRBV2	TRBD1	TRBJ1-5	CASSEQGQYQPQHF	TGTGCCAGCAGTGAACAGGGACAGTATCAGCCCCAGCATTTT